This TCR beta chain was sequenced during a study of blood T cell repertoires in COVID-19. Study overall: Samples representing acute and convalescent COVID-19 were sourced from the United States, Italy and Spain. From T cells, B-cell-depleted T cells, or PBMCs came the material, which was cDNA or gDNA.

Methods used by the authors: From reference gene primer amplification, estimates of nucleated cell counts were derived. The method was immunoSEQ multiplex PCR; TCRdb's version includes in-frame clones alone and lacks a portion of them. V, J and clone size reflect that table, while D and trimming were determined from the DNA. Of 100,000 to 130,000 clones detected, about 85% appear once; the ten largest clones hold just over 4%. With V trimmed by 4 bases and J by 8 bases, 7 bases remained unmatched. In germline, CDR1 is SGHNT, CDR2 YYREEE (reference sequence). The CDR3 length is 16 residues. This clone was counted a few times.

V usage is TRBV5-4 and J usage is TRBJ2-1; 15 nucleotides line up with TRBD2. The source of this sequence is a woman in her 70s with acute or convalescent COVID-19. What was sequenced was peripheral blood. The CDR3 reads CASSRGLAGGVDEQFF. The CDR3 nucleotides are TGTGCCAGCAGCCGAGGACTAGCGGGGGGGGTGGATGAGCAGTTCTTC.